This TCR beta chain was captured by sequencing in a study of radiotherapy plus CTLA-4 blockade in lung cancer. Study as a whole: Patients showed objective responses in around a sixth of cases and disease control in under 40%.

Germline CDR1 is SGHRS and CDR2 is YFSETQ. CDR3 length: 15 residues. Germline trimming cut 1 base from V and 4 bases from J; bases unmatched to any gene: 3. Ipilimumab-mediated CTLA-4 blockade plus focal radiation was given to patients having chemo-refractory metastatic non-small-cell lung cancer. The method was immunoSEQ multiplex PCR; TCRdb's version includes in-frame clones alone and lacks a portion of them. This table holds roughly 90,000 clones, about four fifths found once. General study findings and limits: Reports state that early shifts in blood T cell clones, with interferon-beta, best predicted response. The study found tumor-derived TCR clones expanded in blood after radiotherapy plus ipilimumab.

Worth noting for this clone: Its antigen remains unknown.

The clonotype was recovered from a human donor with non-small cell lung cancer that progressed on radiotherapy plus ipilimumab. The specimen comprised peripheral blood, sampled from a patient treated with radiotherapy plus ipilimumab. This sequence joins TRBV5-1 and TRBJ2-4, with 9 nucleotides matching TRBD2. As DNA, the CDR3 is TGCGCCAGCAGCTTGATGAGCGGGGGGAAAAACATTCAGTACTTC. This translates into CASSLMSGGKNIQYF.